A single sample gave rise to the 5 T cell receptor beta chains below, sequenced in a study of metastatic and nonmetastatic thyroid tumors. TCRdb ran MiXCR on the PCR reads. The sample includes 25,000 to 35,000 clones, about 18% of them seen just once. None of the patients had undergone any treatment ahead of thyroid surgery. The specimen sequenced was blood. These TCRs come from a female donor with papillary thyroid cancer or a benign thyroid nodule (not recorded which). Some clones in this sample may be carry-over from other donors' samples.

In this sample, this clone turned up a few times. This may stem from a read error, because a much larger clone lies one nucleotide away. Other DNA sequences of this sample code for an identical CDR3. The V and J genes are TRBV7-7 and TRBJ2-2; the match to TRBD1 covers 8 bases. Germline CDR1 SSHAT, CDR2 FNYEAQ (reference sequence). The CDR3 contains 14 residues. The CDR3 coding sequence is TGCGCCAGCAGCTCGGACAGGGTATCGGGGGAGCTGTTTTTT. It specifies CASSSDRVSGELFF.

V is TRBV19 and J is TRBJ2-7; 8 nucleotides line up with TRBD1. The CDR3 length is 16 residues. The germline V gene encodes CDR1 LNHDA and CDR2 SQIVND (reference sequence). V was clipped by 10 bases and J by 3 bases; unmatched bases: 17. DNA of the CDR3: TGTGCCATTATTATCCGACAGGGGAAGGATCTCTACGAGCAGTACTTC. Translating it yields CAIIIRQGKDLYEQYF.

This clone was found a few times. The chain uses TRBV12-3 or TRBV12-4 and TRBJ2-3, with D unclear. This CDR3 contains 15 residues. The V end lost 10 bases, the J end lost 1 base, and 18 bases lay between the germline ends. The CDR3, as DNA: TGTGCCATCATCCGCCGGGCCGCGGGCACAGATACGCAGTATTTT. The encoded protein is CAIIRRAAGTDTQYF.

Of note for this clone: A much larger clone lies one base from this, so it may be a read error. This chain uses TRBV5-4 with TRBJ2-5; 10 bases agree with TRBD2. The CDR3 consists of 14 residues. Per the germline V gene, CDR1 is SGHNT and CDR2 is YYREEE (reference sequence). V dropped 3 bases and J dropped 5; count of bases not matched to a gene: 4. Written as DNA, the CDR3 is TGTGCCAGCAGCTCGGCTAGCGGGAGTGAGACCCAGTACTTC. Encoded protein: CASSSASGSETQYF.

This clone occurred many times. The chain recombines TRBV20-1 with TRBJ1-2; perhaps TRBD1 as D (5 bases). Germline loops: CDR1 DFQATT, CDR2 SNEGSKA (reference sequence). The CDR3 runs 14 residues. Trimming left V 3 bases short and J 5 bases short, with 16 bases between. The CDR3 DNA reads TGCAGTGCTAGTACGGGGCAGGAGGAGTATGGCTACACCTTC. As protein: CSASTGQEEYGYTF.